The entry below describes one T cell receptor beta chain. These data come from a study of blood T cell repertoires in COVID-19. The assay was immunoSEQ multiplex PCR, and TCRdb's table has in-frame clones only and misses some. The profile shows approximately 140,000 clones, about 85% of them singletons. The receptor's source is a human donor with COVID-19, enrolled during active disease. The donor label of this sample is uncertain. The material sequenced was peripheral blood.

The CDR3: CATSPDRVYEQYF. The CDR3 nucleotides read TGTGCCACCAGTCCCGACAGGGTGTACGAGCAGTACTTC. The chain couples TRBV15 to TRBJ2-7; 7 positions agree with TRBD1. The V and J ends lost 6 bases and 4 bases, in that order; junction bases with no gene match: 6. Germline CDR1 and CDR2: LNHNV and YYDKDF (reference sequence). The CDR3 is 13 residues long.